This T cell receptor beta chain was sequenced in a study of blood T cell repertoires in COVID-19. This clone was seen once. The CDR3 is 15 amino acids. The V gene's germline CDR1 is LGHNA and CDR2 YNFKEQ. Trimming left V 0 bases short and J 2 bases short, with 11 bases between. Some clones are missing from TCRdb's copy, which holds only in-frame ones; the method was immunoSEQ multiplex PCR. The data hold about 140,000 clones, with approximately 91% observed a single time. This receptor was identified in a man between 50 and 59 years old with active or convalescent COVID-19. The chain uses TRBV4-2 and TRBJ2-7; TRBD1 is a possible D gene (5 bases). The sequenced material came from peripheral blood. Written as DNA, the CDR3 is TGTGCCAGCAGCCAAGACCGGAGACAGACCTACGAGCAGTACTTC. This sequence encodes CASSQDRRQTYEQYF.